The 3 T cell receptor beta chains in this list originate from one sample, sequenced in a study of blood T cell repertoires in COVID-19. Libraries were prepared by immunoSEQ multiplex PCR; TCRdb keeps only in-frame clonotypes and omits some of them. The data contain 350,000 to 450,000 clones, 85% of them singletons. Specimen: peripheral blood. The receptors derive from a woman between 18 and 29 years old with acute or convalescent COVID-19.

The chain uses TRBV7-8 and TRBJ2-1, with 8 bases lining up with TRBD2. CDR1 and CDR2 from the germline V gene are SGHVS and FQNEAQ. This CDR3 contains 17 residues. V gave up 1 base and J gave up 2 bases; unmatched junction bases: 7. The DNA for the CDR3 is TGTGCCAGCAGCTTAGTCGCGCGGGGGGCCGCCTACAATGAGCAGTTCTTC. It specifies CASSLVARGAAYNEQFF.

This chain uses TRBV29-1 with TRBJ1-3; TRBD1 is a possible D gene (5 bases). The V gene lost 4 bases and the J gene lost 3 bases, with 10 bases spanning the gap. Germline V gene data show CDR1 as SQVTM and CDR2 as ANQGSEA. This CDR3 spans 13 amino acids. The CDR3 spells CSVVAQGGNTIYF. The CDR3 nucleotides are TGCAGCGTTGTGGCGCAGGGTGGAAACACCATATATTTT.

The chain recombines TRBV19 with TRBJ1-1; D is unclear. Looked up from germline, CDR1 is LNHDA and CDR2 is SQIVND (reference sequence). The CDR3 covers 15 residues. V dropped 3 bases and J dropped 0 bases, with 11 bases sitting between them. CDR3 sequence: CASSIGRLMNTEAFF. Here the CDR3 DNA reads TGTGCCAGTAGTATTGGTCGACTCATGAACACTGAAGCTTTCTTT.